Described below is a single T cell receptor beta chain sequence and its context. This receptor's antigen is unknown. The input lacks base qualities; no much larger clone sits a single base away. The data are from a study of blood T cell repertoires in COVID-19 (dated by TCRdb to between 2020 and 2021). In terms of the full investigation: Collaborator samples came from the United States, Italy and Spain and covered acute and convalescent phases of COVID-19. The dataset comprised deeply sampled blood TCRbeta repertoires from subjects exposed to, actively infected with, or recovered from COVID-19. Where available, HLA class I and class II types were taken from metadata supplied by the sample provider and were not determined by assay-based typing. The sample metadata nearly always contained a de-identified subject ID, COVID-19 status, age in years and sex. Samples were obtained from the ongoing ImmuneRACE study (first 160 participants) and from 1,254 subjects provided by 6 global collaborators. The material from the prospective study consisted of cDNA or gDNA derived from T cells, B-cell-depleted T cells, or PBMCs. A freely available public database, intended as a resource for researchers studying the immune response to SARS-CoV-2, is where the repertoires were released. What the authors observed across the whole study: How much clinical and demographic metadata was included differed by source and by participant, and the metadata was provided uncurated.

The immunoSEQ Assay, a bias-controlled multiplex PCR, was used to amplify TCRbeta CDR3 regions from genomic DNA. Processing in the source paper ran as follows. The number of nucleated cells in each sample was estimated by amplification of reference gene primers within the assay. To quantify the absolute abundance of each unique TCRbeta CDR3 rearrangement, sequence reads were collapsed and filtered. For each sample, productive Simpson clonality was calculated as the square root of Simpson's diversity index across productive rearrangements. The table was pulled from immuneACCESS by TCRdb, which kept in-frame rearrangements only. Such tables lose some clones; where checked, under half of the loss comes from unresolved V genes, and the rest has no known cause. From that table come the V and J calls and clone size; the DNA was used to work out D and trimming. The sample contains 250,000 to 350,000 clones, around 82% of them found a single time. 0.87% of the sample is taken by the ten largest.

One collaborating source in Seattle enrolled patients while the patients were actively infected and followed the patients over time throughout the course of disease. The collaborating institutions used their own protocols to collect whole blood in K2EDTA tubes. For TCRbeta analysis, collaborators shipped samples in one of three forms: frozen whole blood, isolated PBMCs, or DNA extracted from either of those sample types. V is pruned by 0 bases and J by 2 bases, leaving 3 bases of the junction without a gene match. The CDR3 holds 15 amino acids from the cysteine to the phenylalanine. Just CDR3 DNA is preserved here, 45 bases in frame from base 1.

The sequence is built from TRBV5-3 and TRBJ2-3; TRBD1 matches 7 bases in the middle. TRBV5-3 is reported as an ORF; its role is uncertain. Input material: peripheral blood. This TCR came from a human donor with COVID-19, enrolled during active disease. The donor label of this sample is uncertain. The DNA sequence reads TGTGCCAGAAGCTTGGGGGGACAGCCCACAGATACGCAGTATTTT. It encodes CARSLGGQPTDTQYF.